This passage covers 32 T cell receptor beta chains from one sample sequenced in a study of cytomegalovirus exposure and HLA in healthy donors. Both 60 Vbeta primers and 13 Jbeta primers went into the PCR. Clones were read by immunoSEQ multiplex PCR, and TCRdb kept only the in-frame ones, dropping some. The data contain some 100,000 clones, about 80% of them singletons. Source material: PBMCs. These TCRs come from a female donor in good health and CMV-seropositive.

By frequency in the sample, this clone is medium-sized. CDR3 in DNA: TGCGCCAGCAGCCAAGATGAGGGCAGGGGGGTCTACTACGAGCAGTACTTC. Residues: CASSQDEGRGVYYEQYF. The chain has TRBV4-3 and TRBJ2-7, with a weak D call TRBD1 (7 bases). Germline V lookup: CDR1 LGHNA, CDR2 YSLEER. The V end was cut by 0 bases, the J end by 3 bases, with 18 bases between. This CDR3 region has 17 residues.

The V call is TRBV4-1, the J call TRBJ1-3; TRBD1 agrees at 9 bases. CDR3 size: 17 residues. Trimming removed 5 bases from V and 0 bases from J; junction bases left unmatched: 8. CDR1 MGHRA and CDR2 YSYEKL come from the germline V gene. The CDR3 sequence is CASSKDRGDLSGNTIYF. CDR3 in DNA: TGCGCCAGCAGCAAGGACAGGGGTGACCTCTCTGGAAACACCATATATTTT.

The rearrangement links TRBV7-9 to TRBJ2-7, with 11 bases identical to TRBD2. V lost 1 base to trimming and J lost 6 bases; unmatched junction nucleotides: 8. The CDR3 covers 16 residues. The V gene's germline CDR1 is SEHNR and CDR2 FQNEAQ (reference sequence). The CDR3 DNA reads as TGTGCCAGCAGCTTAGGTTCCGGGACTAGCGGTCTCGAGCAGTACTTC. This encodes CASSLGSGTSGLEQYF. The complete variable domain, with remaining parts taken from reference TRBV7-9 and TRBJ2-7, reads DTGVSQNPRHKITKRGQNVTFRCDPISEHNRLYWYRQTLGQGPEFLTYFQNEAQLEKSRLLSDRFSAERPKGSFSTLEIQRTEQGDSAMYLCASSLGSGTSGLEQYFGPGTRLTVT.

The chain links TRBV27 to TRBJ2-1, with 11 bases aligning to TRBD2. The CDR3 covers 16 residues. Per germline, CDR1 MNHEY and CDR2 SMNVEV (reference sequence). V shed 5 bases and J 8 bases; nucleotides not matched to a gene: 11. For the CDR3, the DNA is TGTGCCAGCAGTGGGATAGCGGGGGGGCGTTCATATGAGCAGTTCTTC. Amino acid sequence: CASSGIAGGRSYEQFF.

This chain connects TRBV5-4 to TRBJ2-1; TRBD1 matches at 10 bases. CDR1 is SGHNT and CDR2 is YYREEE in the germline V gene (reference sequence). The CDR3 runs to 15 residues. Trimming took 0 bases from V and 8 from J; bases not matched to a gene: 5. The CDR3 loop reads CASSLGGQGLHEQFF. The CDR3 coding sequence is TGTGCCAGCAGCTTGGGGGGACAGGGGCTCCATGAGCAGTTCTTC. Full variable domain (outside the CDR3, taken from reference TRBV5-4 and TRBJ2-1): ETGVTQSPTHLIKTRGQQVTLRCSSQSGHNTVSWYQQALGQGPQFIFQYYREEENGRGNFPPRFSGLQFPNYSSELNVNALELDDSALYLCASSLGGQGLHEQFFGPGTRLTVL.

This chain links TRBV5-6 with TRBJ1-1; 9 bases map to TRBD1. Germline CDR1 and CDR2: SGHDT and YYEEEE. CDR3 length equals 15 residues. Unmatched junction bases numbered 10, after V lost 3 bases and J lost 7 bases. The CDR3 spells CASSWGTGRRSEAFF. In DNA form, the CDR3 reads TGTGCCAGCAGCTGGGGGACAGGGCGGCGTAGTGAAGCTTTCTTT. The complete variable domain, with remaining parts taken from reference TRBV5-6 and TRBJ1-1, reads DAGVTQSPTHLIKTRGQQVTLRCSPKSGHDTVSWYQQALGQGPQFIFQYYEEEERQRGNFPDRFSGHQFPNYSSELNVNALLLGDSALYLCASSWGTGRRSEAFFGQGTRLTVV.

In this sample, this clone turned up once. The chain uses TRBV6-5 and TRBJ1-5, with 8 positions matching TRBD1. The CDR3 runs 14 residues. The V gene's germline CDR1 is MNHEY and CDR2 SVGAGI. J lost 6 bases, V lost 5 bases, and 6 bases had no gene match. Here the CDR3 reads CASSDDRGIQPQHF. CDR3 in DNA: TGTGCCAGCAGTGATGACAGGGGCATTCAGCCCCAGCATTTT.

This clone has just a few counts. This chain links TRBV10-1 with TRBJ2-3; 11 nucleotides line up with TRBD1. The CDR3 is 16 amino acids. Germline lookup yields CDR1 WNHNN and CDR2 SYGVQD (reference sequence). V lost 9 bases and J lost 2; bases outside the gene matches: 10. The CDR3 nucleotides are TGCGCCAGTTCGCCGGGACAGGGGGGGCACACAGATACGCAGTATTTT. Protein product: CASSPGQGGHTDTQYF.

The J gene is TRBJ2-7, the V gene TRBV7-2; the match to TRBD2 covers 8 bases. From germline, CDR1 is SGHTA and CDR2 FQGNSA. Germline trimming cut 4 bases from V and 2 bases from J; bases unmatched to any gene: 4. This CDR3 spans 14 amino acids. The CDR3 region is CASSSSGGPYEQYF. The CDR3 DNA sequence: TGTGCCAGCAGCTCGTCGGGGGGGCCCTACGAGCAGTACTTC.

The CDR3 is CASSNSGTDTQYF. CDR3 DNA: TGCGCCAGCAGCAACTCAGGGACAGATACGCAGTATTTT. The V call is TRBV5-1, the J call TRBJ2-3, with D perhaps TRBD1 (5 bases). With 4 bases removed from V and 3 bases from J, the gap between germline ends came to 9 bases. CDR3 size: 13 residues. Germline-derived CDR1 and CDR2 are SGHRS and YFSETQ.

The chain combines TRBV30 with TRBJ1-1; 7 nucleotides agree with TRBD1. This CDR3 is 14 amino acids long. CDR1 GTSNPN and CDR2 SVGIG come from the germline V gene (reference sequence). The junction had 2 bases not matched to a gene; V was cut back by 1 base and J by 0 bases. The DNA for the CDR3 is TGTGCCTGGAGTGCCGGGACAGTGAACACTGAAGCTTTCTTT. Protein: CAWSAGTVNTEAFF.

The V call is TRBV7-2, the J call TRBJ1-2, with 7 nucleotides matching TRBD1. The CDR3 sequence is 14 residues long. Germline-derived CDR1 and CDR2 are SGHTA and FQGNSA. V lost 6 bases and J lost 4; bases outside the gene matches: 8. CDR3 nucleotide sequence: TGTGCCAGCAGACCTAACAGGGGCGCCTATGGCTACACCTTC. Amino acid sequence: CASRPNRGAYGYTF.

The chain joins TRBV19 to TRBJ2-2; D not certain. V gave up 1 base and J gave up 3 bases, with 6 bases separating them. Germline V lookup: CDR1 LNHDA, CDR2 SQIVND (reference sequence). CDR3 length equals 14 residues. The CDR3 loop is CASSIGLYTGELFF. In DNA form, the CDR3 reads TGTGCCAGTAGTATAGGACTCTACACCGGGGAGCTGTTTTTT.

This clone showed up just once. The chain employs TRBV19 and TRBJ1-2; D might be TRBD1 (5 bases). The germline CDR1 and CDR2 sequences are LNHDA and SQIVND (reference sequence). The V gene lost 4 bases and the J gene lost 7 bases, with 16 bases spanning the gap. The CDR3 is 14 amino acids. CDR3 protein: CASSTLGGSGGYTF. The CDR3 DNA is TGTGCCAGTAGTACCCTCGGGGGATCGGGTGGCTACACCTTC. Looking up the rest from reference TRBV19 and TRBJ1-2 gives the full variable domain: DGGITQSPKYLFRKEGQNVTLSCEQNLNHDAMYWYRQDPGQGLRLIYYSQIVNDFQKGDIAEGYSVSREKKESFPLTVTSAQKNPTAFYLCASSTLGGSGGYTFGSGTRLTVV.

The CDR3 bases are TGTGCCAGCAGTGCGACCGGGACTAGCGGAGGCTACAATGAGCAGTTCTTC. Translation gives CASSATGTSGGYNEQFF. V and J are TRBV6-4 and TRBJ2-1, with 11 nucleotides matching TRBD2. Germline lookup yields CDR1 MRHNA and CDR2 SNTAGT. CDR3 size: 17 residues. V shed 4 bases, J shed 3 bases, and the junction held 8 bases outside the gene matches.

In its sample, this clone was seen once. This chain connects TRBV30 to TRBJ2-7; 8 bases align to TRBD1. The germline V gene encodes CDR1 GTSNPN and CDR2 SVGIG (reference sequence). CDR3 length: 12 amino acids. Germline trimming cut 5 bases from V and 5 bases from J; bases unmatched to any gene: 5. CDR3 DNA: TGTGCCTGGGTGGGACAGGCGGACGAGCAGTACTTC. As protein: CAWVGQADEQYF.

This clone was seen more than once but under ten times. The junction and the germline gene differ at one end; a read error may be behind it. CDR3 sequence (DNA): TGTTCCAGCAGCTCTATGGGCGGGGGGGGTTACCGTGACGAGCAGTACTTC. Protein sequence: CSSSSMGGGGYRDEQYF. The V and J genes are TRBV7-9 and TRBJ2-7; 9 bases fit TRBD2. From germline, CDR1 is SEHNR and CDR2 FQNEAQ (reference sequence). CDR3 length equals 17 residues.

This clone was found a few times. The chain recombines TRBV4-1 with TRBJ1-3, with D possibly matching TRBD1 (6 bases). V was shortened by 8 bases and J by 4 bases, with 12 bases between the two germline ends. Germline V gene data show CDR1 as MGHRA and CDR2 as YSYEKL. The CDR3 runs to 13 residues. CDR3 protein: CASGADRGNTIYF. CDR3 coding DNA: TGCGCCAGCGGAGCAGACAGGGGAAACACCATATATTTT.

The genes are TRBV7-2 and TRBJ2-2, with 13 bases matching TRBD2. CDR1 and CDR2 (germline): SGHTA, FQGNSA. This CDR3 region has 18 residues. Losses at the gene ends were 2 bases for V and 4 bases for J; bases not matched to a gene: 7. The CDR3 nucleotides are TGTGCCAGCAGCTTAAAAACTAGCGGGGGGGCCTTCACCGGGGAGCTGTTTTTT. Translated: CASSLKTSGGAFTGELFF.

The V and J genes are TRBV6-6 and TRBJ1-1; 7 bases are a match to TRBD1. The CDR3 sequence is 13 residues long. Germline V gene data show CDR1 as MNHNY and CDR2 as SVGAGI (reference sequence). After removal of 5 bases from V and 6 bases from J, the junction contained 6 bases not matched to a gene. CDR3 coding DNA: TGTGCCAGCAGTGGGACGGGACAGCCTGAAGCTTTCTTT. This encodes CASSGTGQPEAFF.

The CDR3 spells CASSVAQGRGETQYF. The CDR3 bases are TGTGCCAGCAGCGTGGCACAGGGCCGGGGAGAGACCCAGTACTTC. The chain combines TRBV9 with TRBJ2-5, with D possibly being TRBD1 (6 bases). Trimming pared 2 bases from V and 4 bases from J, leaving 15 bases between. The CDR3 extends over 15 amino acids. Germline V gives CDR1 SGDLS, CDR2 YYNGEE.

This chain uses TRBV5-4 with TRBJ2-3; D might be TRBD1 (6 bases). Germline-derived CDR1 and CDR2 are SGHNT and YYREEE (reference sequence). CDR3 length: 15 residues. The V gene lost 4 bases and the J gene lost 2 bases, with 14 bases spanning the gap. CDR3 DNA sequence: TGTGCCAGCAGCCGAGTTACAGGGTCCACAGATACGCAGTATTTT. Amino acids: CASSRVTGSTDTQYF.

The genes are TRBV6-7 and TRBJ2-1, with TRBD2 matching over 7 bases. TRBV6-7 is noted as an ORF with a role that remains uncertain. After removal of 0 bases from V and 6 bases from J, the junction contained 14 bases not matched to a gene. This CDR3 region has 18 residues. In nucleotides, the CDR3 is TGTGCCAGCAGTTACTCGAAGGTAGGACTAGGCATACTCAATGAGCAGTTCTTC. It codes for CASSYSKVGLGILNEQFF.

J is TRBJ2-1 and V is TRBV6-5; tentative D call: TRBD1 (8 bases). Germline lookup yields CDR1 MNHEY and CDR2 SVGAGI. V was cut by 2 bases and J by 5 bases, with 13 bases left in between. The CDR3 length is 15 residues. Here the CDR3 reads CASSYGTGGDNEQFF. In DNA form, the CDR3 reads TGTGCCAGCAGTTACGGCACAGGGGGGGACAATGAGCAGTTCTTC.

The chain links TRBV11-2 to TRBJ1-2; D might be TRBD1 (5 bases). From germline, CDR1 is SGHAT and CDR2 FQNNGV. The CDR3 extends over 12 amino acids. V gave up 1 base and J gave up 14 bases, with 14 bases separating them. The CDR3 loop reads CASSLGMAGPTF. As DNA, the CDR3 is TGTGCCAGCAGCTTAGGCATGGCGGGACCTACCTTC. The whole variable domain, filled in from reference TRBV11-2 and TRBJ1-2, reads EAGVAQSPRYKIIEKRQSVAFWCNPISGHATLYWYQQILGQGPKLLIQFQNNGVVDDSQLPKDRFSAERLKGVDSTLKIQPAKLEDSAVYLCASSLGMAGPTFGSGTRLTVV.

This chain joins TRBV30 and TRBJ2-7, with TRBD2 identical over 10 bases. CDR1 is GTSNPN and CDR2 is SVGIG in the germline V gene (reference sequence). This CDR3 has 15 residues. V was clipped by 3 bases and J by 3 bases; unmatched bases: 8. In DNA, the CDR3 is TGTGCCTGGAGGAGACTAGCGGGTTCGGGCTACGAGCAGTACTTC. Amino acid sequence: CAWRRLAGSGYEQYF.

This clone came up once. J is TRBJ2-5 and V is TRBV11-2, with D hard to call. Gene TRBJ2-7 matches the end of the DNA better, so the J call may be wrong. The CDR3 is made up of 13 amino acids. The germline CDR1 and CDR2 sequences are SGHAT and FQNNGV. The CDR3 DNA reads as TGTGCCAGCACCACAGTTAACTCCTACGAGCAGTACTTC. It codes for CASTTVNSYEQYF.

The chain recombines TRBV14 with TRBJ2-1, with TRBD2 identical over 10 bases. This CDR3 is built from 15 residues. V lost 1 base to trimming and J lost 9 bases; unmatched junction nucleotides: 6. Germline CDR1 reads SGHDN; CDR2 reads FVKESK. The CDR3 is CASSQAAGGSGEQFF. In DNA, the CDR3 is TGTGCCAGCAGCCAAGCAGCGGGAGGGTCAGGTGAGCAGTTCTTC.

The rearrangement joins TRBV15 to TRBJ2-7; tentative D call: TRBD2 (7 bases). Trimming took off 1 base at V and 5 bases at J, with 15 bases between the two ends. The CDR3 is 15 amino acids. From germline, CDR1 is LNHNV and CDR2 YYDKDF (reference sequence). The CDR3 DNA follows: TGTGCCACCAGCAGAGGGGGGGGCAGTTTGGACGAGCAGTACTTC. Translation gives CATSRGGGSLDEQYF.

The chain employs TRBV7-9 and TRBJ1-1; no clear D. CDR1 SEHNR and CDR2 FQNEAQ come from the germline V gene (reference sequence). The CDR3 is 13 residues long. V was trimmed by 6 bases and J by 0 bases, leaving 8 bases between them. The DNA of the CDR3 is TGTGCCAGCAGTTCGGGTTTGAACACTGAAGCTTTCTTT. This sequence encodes CASSSGLNTEAFF.

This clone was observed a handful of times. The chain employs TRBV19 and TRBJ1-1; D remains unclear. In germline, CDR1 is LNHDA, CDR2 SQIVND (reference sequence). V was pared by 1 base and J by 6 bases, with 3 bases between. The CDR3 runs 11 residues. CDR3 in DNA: TGTGCCAGTAGTATAGCTTCTGAAGCTTTCTTT. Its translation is CASSIASEAFF.

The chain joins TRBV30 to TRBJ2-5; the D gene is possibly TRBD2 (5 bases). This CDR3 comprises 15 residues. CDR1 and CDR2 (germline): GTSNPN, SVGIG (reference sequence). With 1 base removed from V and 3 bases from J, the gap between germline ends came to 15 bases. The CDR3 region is CAWSATTGIKETQYF. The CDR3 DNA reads TGTGCCTGGAGTGCTACCACCGGGATAAAAGAGACCCAGTACTTC.